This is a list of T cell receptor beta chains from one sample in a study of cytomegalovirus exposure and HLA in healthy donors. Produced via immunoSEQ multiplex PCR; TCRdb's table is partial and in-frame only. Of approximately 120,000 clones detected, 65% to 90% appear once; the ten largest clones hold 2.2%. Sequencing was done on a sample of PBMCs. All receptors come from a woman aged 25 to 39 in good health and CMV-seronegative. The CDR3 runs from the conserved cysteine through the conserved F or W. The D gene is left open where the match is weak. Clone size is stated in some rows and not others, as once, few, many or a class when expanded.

cdr3_aa: CASSPGLAYNEQFF; cdr3_nt: TGTGCCAGCAGTCCGGGACTAGCTTACAATGAGCAGTTCTTC; v_call: TRBV7-3; j_call: TRBJ2-1; clone_size: -; d_call: TRBD2
cdr3_aa: CASSESSGANVLTF; cdr3_nt: TGTGCCAGTAGTGAGAGCTCTGGGGCCAACGTCCTGACTTTC; v_call: TRBV19; j_call: TRBJ2-6; clone_size: -; d_call: -
cdr3_aa: CASSLTGTETGYTF; cdr3_nt: TGTGCCAGCAGCCTGACCGGGACTGAAACTGGCTACACCTTC; v_call: TRBV7-9; j_call: TRBJ1-2; clone_size: -; d_call: -
cdr3_aa: CASNWRHTQYF; cdr3_nt: TGTGCCAGCAATTGGAGACATACGCAGTATTTT; v_call: TRBV5-8; j_call: TRBJ2-3; clone_size: -; d_call: -
cdr3_aa: CASSQGPTEGLAGVTQYF; cdr3_nt: TGTGCCAGCAGCCAAGGTCCCACGGAGGGACTAGCGGGAGTTACGCAGTATTTT; v_call: TRBV4-2; j_call: TRBJ2-3; clone_size: -; d_call: TRBD2
cdr3_aa: CASSENEDSYNEQFF; cdr3_nt: TGTGCCAGCAGTGAAAATGAGGATTCCTACAATGAGCAGTTCTTC; v_call: TRBV6-1; j_call: TRBJ2-1; clone_size: few; d_call: -
cdr3_aa: CASSLDQLRSYTF; cdr3_nt: TGTGCCAGCAGCTTAGATCAACTGAGATCCTACACCTTC; v_call: TRBV11-2; j_call: TRBJ1-2; clone_size: -; d_call: -
cdr3_aa: CASSPWRGSYNEQFF; cdr3_nt: TGTGCCAGCAGCCCCTGGCGGGGCTCCTACAATGAGCAGTTCTTC; v_call: TRBV5-5; j_call: TRBJ2-1; clone_size: few; d_call: -
cdr3_aa: CASSLLGSGENTEAFF; cdr3_nt: TGCGCCAGCAGCTTGCTAGGGTCAGGGGAGAACACTGAAGCTTTCTTT; v_call: TRBV5-1; j_call: TRBJ1-1; clone_size: -; d_call: -
cdr3_aa: CASSLRRGLAGVNEQFF; cdr3_nt: TGTGCCAGCAGCTTACGTAGGGGACTAGCGGGAGTGAATGAGCAGTTCTTC; v_call: TRBV7-2; j_call: TRBJ2-1; clone_size: once; d_call: TRBD2
cdr3_aa: CASRSGTSQFF; cdr3_nt: TGTGCCAGCAGGTCCGGGACTAGTCAGTTCTTC; v_call: TRBV7-2; j_call: TRBJ2-1; clone_size: once; d_call: TRBD2
cdr3_aa: CSVNVGGADTQYF; cdr3_nt: TGCAGCGTTAATGTTGGGGGGGCAGATACGCAGTATTTT; v_call: TRBV29-1; j_call: TRBJ2-3; clone_size: -; d_call: TRBD2
cdr3_aa: CASSLEVFGSSDTQYF; cdr3_nt: TGTGCCAGCAGCTTAGAAGTTTTCGGGAGTTCAGATACGCAGTATTTT; v_call: TRBV7-6; j_call: TRBJ2-3; clone_size: -; d_call: -
cdr3_aa: CASSGQVWGMNTEAFF; cdr3_nt: TGTGCCAGTAGTGGACAGGTCTGGGGGATGAACACTGAAGCTTTCTTT; v_call: TRBV19; j_call: TRBJ1-1; clone_size: -; d_call: TRBD1
cdr3_aa: CASSIGTSGSWEQYF; cdr3_nt: TGTGCCAGCAGTATCGGGACTAGCGGGAGTTGGGAGCAGTACTTC; v_call: TRBV6-5; j_call: TRBJ2-7; clone_size: -; d_call: TRBD2
cdr3_aa: CASSQETSGSGRDTQYF; cdr3_nt: TGCGCCAGCAGCCAAGAGACTAGCGGGAGCGGGAGGGATACGCAGTATTTT; v_call: TRBV4-3; j_call: TRBJ2-3; clone_size: -; d_call: TRBD2
cdr3_aa: CASSFVDRGPYEQYF; cdr3_nt: TGTGCCAGCAGCTTCGTCGACAGGGGGCCCTACGAGCAGTACTTC; v_call: TRBV7-8; j_call: TRBJ2-7; clone_size: -; d_call: TRBD1
cdr3_aa: CASSLALGSGEGYEQYF; cdr3_nt: TGCGCCAGCAGCTTGGCCTTGGGCTCCGGAGAGGGCTACGAGCAGTACTTC; v_call: TRBV5-1; j_call: TRBJ2-7; clone_size: -; d_call: -
cdr3_aa: CASSSRTGRTEAFF; cdr3_nt: TGTGCCAGCAGTTCGCGGACAGGGAGAACTGAAGCTTTCTTT; v_call: TRBV27; j_call: TRBJ1-1; clone_size: -; d_call: TRBD1
cdr3_aa: CASSQTISTEPFSNYGYTF; cdr3_nt: TGTGCCAGCAGCCAAACAATTTCGACAGAGCCCTTTTCTAACTATGGCTACACCTTC; v_call: TRBV4-2; j_call: TRBJ1-2; clone_size: -; d_call: -
cdr3_aa: CASSPLHYGNTGELFF; cdr3_nt: TGCGCCAGCAGCCCGCTCCACTACGGGAACACCGGGGAGCTGTTTTTT; v_call: TRBV5-1; j_call: TRBJ2-2; clone_size: -; d_call: -
cdr3_aa: CASSQFRSPGAQSGNTIYF; cdr3_nt: TGTGCCAGCAGCCAATTCCGGTCCCCAGGCGCGCAATCTGGAAACACCATATATTTT; v_call: TRBV14; j_call: TRBJ1-3; clone_size: -; d_call: -
cdr3_aa: CASSERRVSAKNIQYF; cdr3_nt: TGTGCCAGCAGTGAACGCAGGGTGTCGGCCAAAAACATTCAGTACTTC; v_call: TRBV2; j_call: TRBJ2-4; clone_size: -; d_call: -
cdr3_aa: CASAARTTSVISSYNEQFF; cdr3_nt: TGTGCCAGCGCCGCGAGGACAACATCTGTAATAAGCTCCTACAATGAGCAGTTCTTC; v_call: TRBV2; j_call: TRBJ2-1; clone_size: -; d_call: -
cdr3_aa: CASSSQGREDEQYF; cdr3_nt: TGTGCCAGCTCGTCACAGGGTCGCGAGGACGAGCAGTACTTC; v_call: TRBV19; j_call: TRBJ2-7; clone_size: few; d_call: -
cdr3_aa: CASSQASTGVRSYNEQFF; cdr3_nt: TGCGCCAGCAGCCAAGCTTCGACAGGGGTACGCTCCTACAATGAGCAGTTCTTC; v_call: TRBV4-1; j_call: TRBJ2-1; clone_size: -; d_call: TRBD1
cdr3_aa: CASSAQLAGSYEQYF; cdr3_nt: TGTGCCAGCAGCGCCCAACTAGCGGGGTCCTACGAGCAGTACTTC; v_call: TRBV6-1; j_call: TRBJ2-7; clone_size: -; d_call: TRBD2
cdr3_aa: CASSPGISYGYTF; cdr3_nt: TGTGCCAGCAGCCCGGGGATTTCCTATGGCTACACCTTC; v_call: TRBV14; j_call: TRBJ1-2; clone_size: -; d_call: -
cdr3_aa: CASSPNYGSGANVLTF; cdr3_nt: TGTGCCAGCAGCCCTAACTATGGCTCTGGGGCCAACGTCCTGACTTTC; v_call: TRBV7-9; j_call: TRBJ2-6; clone_size: -; d_call: -
cdr3_aa: CASRLAGGVSDTQYF; cdr3_nt: TGTGCCAGCAGATTAGCGGGGGGGGTTTCAGATACGCAGTATTTT; v_call: TRBV4-2; j_call: TRBJ2-3; clone_size: -; d_call: TRBD2
cdr3_aa: CATSRMGGRSDQPQHF; cdr3_nt: TGTGCCACCAGCAGAATGGGGGGGCGATCGGATCAGCCCCAGCATTTT; v_call: TRBV15; j_call: TRBJ1-5; clone_size: once; d_call: -
cdr3_aa: CSVVGGSRGRELFF; cdr3_nt: TGCAGCGTTGTAGGCGGGAGTCGAGGGCGGGAGCTGTTTTTT; v_call: TRBV29-1; j_call: TRBJ2-2; clone_size: -; d_call: TRBD2
cdr3_aa: CASSIGGISYEQYF; cdr3_nt: TGTGCCAGCTCGATCGGCGGGATATCCTACGAGCAGTACTTC; v_call: TRBV18; j_call: TRBJ2-7; clone_size: -; d_call: -
cdr3_aa: CASTLGGLLTDTQYF; cdr3_nt: TGTGCCAGCACCCTAGGGGGCCTCCTCACAGATACGCAGTATTTT; v_call: TRBV7-2; j_call: TRBJ2-3; clone_size: -; d_call: TRBD1
cdr3_aa: CASRTDSGSSDTQYF; cdr3_nt: TGTGCCAGCAGGACAGATAGCGGGAGTTCAGATACGCAGTATTTT; v_call: TRBV6-5; j_call: TRBJ2-3; clone_size: -; d_call: TRBD2
cdr3_aa: CASSVGPRLETEAFF; cdr3_nt: TGTGCCAGCAGCGTAGGGCCTCGTCTGGAGACTGAAGCTTTCTTT; v_call: TRBV9; j_call: TRBJ1-1; clone_size: -; d_call: -
cdr3_aa: CASSPSGSFDGYTF; cdr3_nt: TGCGCCAGCAGCCCCTCGGGGAGTTTCGATGGCTACACCTTC; v_call: TRBV4-3; j_call: TRBJ1-2; clone_size: once; d_call: -
cdr3_aa: CASRLPGGGHTQYF; cdr3_nt: TGTGCCAGCAGGCTTCCGGGAGGGGGACATACGCAGTATTTT; v_call: TRBV11-2; j_call: TRBJ2-3; clone_size: -; d_call: TRBD2
cdr3_aa: CASSEQGDQPQHF; cdr3_nt: TGTGCCAGCAGTGAACAGGGGGATCAGCCCCAGCATTTT; v_call: TRBV6-1; j_call: TRBJ1-5; clone_size: -; d_call: TRBD1
cdr3_aa: CASSQVRGAIIAGANVLTF; cdr3_nt: TGCGCCAGCAGCCAGGTCCGGGGGGCCATAATTGCCGGGGCCAACGTCCTGACTTTC; v_call: TRBV4-1; j_call: TRBJ2-6; clone_size: -; d_call: -
cdr3_aa: CASSFQATQGESRSNTF; cdr3_nt: TGCGCCAGCAGCTTTCAAGCCACTCAGGGTGAGTCGCGATCGAACACCTTC; v_call: TRBV5-1; j_call: TRBJ1-2; clone_size: once; d_call: -